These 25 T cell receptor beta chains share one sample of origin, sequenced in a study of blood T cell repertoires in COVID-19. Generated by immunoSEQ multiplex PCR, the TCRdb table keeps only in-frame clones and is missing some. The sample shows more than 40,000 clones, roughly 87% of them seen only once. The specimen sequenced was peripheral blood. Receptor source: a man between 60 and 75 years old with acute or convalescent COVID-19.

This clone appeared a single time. Here the CDR3 reads CAWRIYWTSGTDTQYF. CDR3 sequence (DNA): TGTGCCTGGAGGATATACTGGACTAGTGGCACAGATACGCAGTATTTT. The genes are TRBV30 and TRBJ2-3; 7 nucleotides line up with TRBD2. Per germline, CDR1 GTSNPN and CDR2 SVGIG (reference sequence). The CDR3 extends over 16 amino acids. After removal of 3 bases from V and 1 base from J, the junction contained 10 bases not matched to a gene.

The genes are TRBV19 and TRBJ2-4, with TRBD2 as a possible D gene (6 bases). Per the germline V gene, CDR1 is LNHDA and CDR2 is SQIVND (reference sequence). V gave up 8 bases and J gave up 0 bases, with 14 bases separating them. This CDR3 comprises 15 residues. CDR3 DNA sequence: TGTGCCAGTGCCGTCGGGGGTTTAGCCAAAAACATTCAGTACTTC. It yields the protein CASAVGGLAKNIQYF. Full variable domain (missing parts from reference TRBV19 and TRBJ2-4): DGGITQSPKYLFRKEGQNVTLSCEQNLNHDAMYWYRQDPGQGLRLIYYSQIVNDFQKGDIAEGYSVSREKKESFPLTVTSAQKNPTAFYLCASAVGGLAKNIQYFGAGTRLSVL.

Here the CDR3 DNA reads TGTGCCAGCAGCATAGTAGCGGGGCCAATCACAGATACGCAGTATTTT. Protein product: CASSIVAGPITDTQYF. The chain uses TRBV11-2 and TRBJ2-3; 8 bases align to TRBD2. Germline assignment: CDR1 SGHAT and CDR2 FQNNGV. Unmatched junction bases numbered 9, after V lost 5 bases and J lost 2 bases. CDR3 size: 16 residues.

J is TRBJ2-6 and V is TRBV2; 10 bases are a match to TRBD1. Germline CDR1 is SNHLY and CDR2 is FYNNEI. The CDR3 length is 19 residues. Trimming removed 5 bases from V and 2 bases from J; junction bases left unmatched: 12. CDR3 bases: TGTGCCAGCAGTAAAGTGTTGGGACAGGGGCCGGCTGGGGCCAACGTCCTGACTTTC. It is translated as CASSKVLGQGPAGANVLTF.

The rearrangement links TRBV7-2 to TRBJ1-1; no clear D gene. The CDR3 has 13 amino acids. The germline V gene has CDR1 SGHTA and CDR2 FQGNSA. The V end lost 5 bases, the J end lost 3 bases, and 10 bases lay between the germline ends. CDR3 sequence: CASSAGPDTEAFF. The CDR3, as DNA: TGTGCCAGCAGCGCGGGCCCAGACACTGAAGCTTTCTTT.

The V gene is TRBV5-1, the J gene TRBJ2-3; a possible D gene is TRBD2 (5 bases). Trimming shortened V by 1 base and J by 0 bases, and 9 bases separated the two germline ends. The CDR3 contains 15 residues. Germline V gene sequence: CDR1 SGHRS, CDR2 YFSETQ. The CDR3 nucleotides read TGCGCCAGCAGCTTGCTAGCTCGTAGCACAGATACGCAGTATTTT. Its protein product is CASSLLARSTDTQYF.

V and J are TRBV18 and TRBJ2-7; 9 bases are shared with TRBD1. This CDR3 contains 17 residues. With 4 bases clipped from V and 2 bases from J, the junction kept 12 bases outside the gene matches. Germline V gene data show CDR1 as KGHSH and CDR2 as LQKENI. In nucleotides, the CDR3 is TGTGCCAGCTCACAGCAGGGGACAGGGATAGGAGCCTACGAGCAGTACTTC. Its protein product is CASSQQGTGIGAYEQYF.

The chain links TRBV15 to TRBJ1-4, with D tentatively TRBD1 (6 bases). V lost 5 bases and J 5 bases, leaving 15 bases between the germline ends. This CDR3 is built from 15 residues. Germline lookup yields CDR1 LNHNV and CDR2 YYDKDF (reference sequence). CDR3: CATSGRQVRNEKLFF. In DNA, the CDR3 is TGTGCCACCAGCGGGAGACAGGTTCGGAATGAAAAACTGTTTTTT.

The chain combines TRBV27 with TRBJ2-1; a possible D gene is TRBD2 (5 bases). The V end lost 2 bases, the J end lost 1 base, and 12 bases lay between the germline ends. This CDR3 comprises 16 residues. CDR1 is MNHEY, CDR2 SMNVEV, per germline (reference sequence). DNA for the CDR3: TGTGCCAGCAGTTTACGGGGTGACGGTTCCTACAATGAGCAGTTCTTC. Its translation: CASSLRGDGSYNEQFF.

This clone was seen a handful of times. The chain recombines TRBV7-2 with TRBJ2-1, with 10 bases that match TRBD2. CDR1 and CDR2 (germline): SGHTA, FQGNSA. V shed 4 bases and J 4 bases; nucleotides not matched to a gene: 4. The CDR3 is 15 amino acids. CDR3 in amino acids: CASSSAGGPYNEQFF. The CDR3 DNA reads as TGTGCCAGCAGCTCAGCGGGGGGGCCGTACAATGAGCAGTTCTTC.

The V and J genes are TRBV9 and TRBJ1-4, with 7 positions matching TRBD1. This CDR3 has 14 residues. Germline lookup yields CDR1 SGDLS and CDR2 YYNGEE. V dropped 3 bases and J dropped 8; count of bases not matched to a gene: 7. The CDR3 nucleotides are TGTGCCAGCAGCGCCGCCGTACAGGGGGAAAAACTGTTTTTT. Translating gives CASSAAVQGEKLFF.

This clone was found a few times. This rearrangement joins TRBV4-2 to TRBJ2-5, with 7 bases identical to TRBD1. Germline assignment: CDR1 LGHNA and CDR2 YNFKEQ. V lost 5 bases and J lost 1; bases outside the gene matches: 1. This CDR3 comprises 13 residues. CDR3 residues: CASSGTVQETQYF. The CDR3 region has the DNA TGTGCCAGCAGCGGGACAGTCCAAGAGACCCAGTACTTC.

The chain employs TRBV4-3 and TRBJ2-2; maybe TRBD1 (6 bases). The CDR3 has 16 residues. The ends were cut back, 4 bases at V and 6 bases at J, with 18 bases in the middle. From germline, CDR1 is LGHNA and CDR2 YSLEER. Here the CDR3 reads CASSPWSGPGAGELFF. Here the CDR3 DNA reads TGCGCCAGCAGCCCTTGGTCCGGACCAGGGGCCGGGGAGCTGTTTTTT.

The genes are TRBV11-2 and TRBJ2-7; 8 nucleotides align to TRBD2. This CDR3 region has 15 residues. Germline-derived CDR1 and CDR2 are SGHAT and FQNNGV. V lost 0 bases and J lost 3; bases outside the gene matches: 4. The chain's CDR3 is CASSLERGVYYEQYF. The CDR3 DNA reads TGTGCCAGCAGCTTAGAGCGGGGGGTCTACTACGAGCAGTACTTC.

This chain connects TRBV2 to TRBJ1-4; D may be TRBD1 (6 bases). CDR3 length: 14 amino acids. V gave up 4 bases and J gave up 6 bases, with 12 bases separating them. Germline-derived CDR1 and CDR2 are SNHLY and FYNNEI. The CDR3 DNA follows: TGTGCCAGCAGTGGGGTACAGGGCGATGAAAAACTGTTTTTT. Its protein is CASSGVQGDEKLFF.

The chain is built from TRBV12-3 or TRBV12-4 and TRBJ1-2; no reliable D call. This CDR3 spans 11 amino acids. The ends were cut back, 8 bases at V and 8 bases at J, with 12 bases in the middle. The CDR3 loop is CASSVTNGYTF. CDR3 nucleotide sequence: TGTGCCAGCTCAGTCACGAACGGCTACACCTTC.

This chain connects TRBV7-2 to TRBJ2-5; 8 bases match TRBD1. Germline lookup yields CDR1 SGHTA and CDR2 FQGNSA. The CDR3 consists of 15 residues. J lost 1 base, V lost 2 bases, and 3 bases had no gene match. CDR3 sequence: CASSLRTGTQETQYF. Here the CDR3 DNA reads TGTGCCAGCAGCTTACGGACAGGGACCCAAGAGACCCAGTACTTC.

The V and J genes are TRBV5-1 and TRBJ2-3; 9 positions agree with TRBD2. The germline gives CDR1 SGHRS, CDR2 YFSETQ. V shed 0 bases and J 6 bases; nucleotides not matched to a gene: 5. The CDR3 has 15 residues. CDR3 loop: CASSLERGAVDTQYF. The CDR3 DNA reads TGCGCCAGCAGCTTGGAGCGGGGGGCCGTTGATACGCAGTATTTT.

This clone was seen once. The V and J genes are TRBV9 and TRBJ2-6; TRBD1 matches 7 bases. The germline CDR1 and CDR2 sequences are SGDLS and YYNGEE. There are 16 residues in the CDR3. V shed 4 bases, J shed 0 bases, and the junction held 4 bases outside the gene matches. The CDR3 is CASSIRQGSGANVLTF. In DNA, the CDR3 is TGTGCCAGCAGCATCCGACAGGGCTCTGGGGCCAACGTCCTGACTTTC.

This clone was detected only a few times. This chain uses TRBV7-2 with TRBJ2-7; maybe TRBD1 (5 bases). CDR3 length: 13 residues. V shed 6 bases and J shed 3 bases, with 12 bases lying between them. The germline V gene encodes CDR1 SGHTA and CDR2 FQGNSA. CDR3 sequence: CASSLRQSYEQYF. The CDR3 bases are TGTGCCAGCAGTCTTAGACAGAGCTACGAGCAGTACTTC.

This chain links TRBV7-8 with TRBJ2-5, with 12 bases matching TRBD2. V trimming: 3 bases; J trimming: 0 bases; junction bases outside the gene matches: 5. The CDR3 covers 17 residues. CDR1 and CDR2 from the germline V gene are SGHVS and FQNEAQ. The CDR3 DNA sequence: TGTGCCAGCAGCTTCAACCTAGCGGGGGGGGACCAAGAGACCCAGTACTTC. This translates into CASSFNLAGGDQETQYF.

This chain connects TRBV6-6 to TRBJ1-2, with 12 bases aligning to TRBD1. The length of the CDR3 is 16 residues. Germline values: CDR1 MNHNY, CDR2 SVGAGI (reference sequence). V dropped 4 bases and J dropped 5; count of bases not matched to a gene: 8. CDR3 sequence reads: CASSSGTGGALYGYTF. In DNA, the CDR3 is TGTGCCAGCAGTTCCGGGACAGGGGGCGCATTGTATGGCTACACCTTC.

The chain's CDR3 is CASSLIVEQFF. The CDR3 nucleotides read TGTGCCAGCAGCTTAATCGTTGAGCAGTTCTTC. J is TRBJ2-1 and V is TRBV7-2; no firm D call. V lost 2 bases to trimming and J lost 9 bases, with 5 bases between them. CDR1 is SGHTA and CDR2 is FQGNSA in the germline V gene. This CDR3 contains 11 residues. Full variable domain (outside the CDR3, taken from reference TRBV7-2 and TRBJ2-1): GAGVSQSPSNKVTEKGKDVELRCDPISGHTALYWYRQSLGQGLEFLIYFQGNSAPDKSGLPSDRFSAERTGGSVSTLTIQRTQQEDSAVYLCASSLIVEQFFGPGTRLTVL.

For the CDR3, the DNA is TGCGCCAGCAGCCAGGATCCAACGAGCTCTGGAAACACCATATATTTT. As protein: CASSQDPTSSGNTIYF. The chain has TRBV5-1 and TRBJ1-3; D is undetermined. V was trimmed by 4 bases and J by 0 bases, leaving 14 bases between them. Germline V lookup: CDR1 SGHRS, CDR2 YFSETQ. The length of the CDR3 is 16 residues.

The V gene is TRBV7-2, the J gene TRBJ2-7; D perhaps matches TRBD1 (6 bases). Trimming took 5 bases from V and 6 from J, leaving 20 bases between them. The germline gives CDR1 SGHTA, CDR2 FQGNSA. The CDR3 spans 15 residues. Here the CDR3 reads CASSAGVRGLGEQYF. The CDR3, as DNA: TGTGCCAGCAGCGCAGGGGTCCGGGGCTTAGGCGAGCAGTACTTC.